The 2 T cell receptor beta chains listed next were all sequenced from one sample in a study of CD8 T cells in ankylosing spondylitis. Each CDR3 protein gets one entry after TCRdb re-called the 5' RACE reads with MiXCR. The sample records 250,000 to 300,000 distinct CDR3 sequences, 15% to 25% being singletons. Material for sequencing was blood, either unsorted or a sorted T cell fraction (not recorded which). Receptor source: a male donor with ankylosing spondylitis or in good health (not recorded which).

The chain is built from TRBV2 and TRBJ2-2, with D possibly matching TRBD1 (6 bases). The V and J ends lost 7 bases and 3 bases respectively, with 12 bases between them. This CDR3 has 14 residues. Germline values: CDR1 SNHLY, CDR2 FYNNEI. CDR3 region: CASMRAGDTGELFF. The DNA of the CDR3 is TGTGCCAGCATGCGGGCAGGGGACACCGGGGAGCTGTTTTTT.

This clonotype appeared a few times. The rearrangement uses TRBV20-1 and TRBJ2-3, with D possibly TRBD2 on 6 matching bases. V lost 1 base and J 0 bases, leaving 14 bases between the germline ends. The germline V gene has CDR1 DFQATT and CDR2 SNEGSKA (reference sequence). The CDR3 is 16 residues long. Here the CDR3 DNA reads TGCAGTGCTAGAGTCCCGCCTAGCGTTAGCACAGATACGCAGTATTTT. This encodes CSARVPPSVSTDTQYF.